Listed below are T cell receptor beta chains from one sample, sequenced in a study of regulatory T cells in long-lasting Graves disease. TCRdb recomputed calls from the multiplex PCR reads with MiXCR, one row per CDR3 protein. The sample has about half a million distinct CDR3 sequences, about 20% seen once. Sequenced material: peripheral blood mononuclear cells (PBMCs), taken when the disease was refractory, from a patient treated with antithyroid drugs. These receptors were collected from a female donor with Graves disease. Each CDR3 is given with its conserved first and last residue. The D gene is left open where the match is weak. Size values are once, few and many counts, or a class for expanded clones, and some rows have none.

clone_size | j_call | v_call | d_call | cdr3_aa | cdr3_nt
many | TRBJ2-7 | TRBV6-5 | . | CASSLTGTRRGQYF | TGTGCCAGCAGTTTGACCGGGACAAGGCGCGGGCAGTACTTC
many | TRBJ2-5 | TRBV6-2/TRBV6-3 | TRBD2 | CASSPIRLAGGTETQYF | TGTGCCAGCAGCCCCATCCGACTAGCGGGGGGGACCGAGACCCAGTACTTC
many | TRBJ2-6 | TRBV28 | TRBD2 | CASTSGDSGANVLTF | TGTGCCAGCACTAGCGGGGACTCTGGGGCCAACGTCCTGACTTTC
. | TRBJ1-2 | TRBV6-2/TRBV6-3 | TRBD1 | CASRENRGRSGYTF | TGTGCCAGCAGAGAAAACAGGGGGCGAAGCGGCTACACCTTC
few | TRBJ2-5 | TRBV9 | TRBD2 | CASSGRGSGGETQYF | TGTGCCAGCAGCGGGCGGGGCTCGGGGGGAGAGACCCAGTACTTC
many | TRBJ2-5 | TRBV7-9 | TRBD1 | CASSPPGQWRETQYF | TGTGCCAGCAGCCCTCCGGGACAGTGGCGAGAGACCCAGTACTTC
few | TRBJ1-2 | TRBV6-1 | . | CATENAIYGYTF | TGTGCCACCGAAAACGCGATCTATGGCTACACCTTC
. | TRBJ2-3 | TRBV29-1 | . | CSVAQASTDTQYF | TGCAGCGTTGCACAGGCTAGCACAGATACGCAGTATTTT
. | TRBJ2-7 | TRBV25-1 | . | CASSASGFYEQYF | TGTGCCAGCAGCGCAAGCGGGTTCTACGAGCAGTACTTC
. | TRBJ1-2 | TRBV7-9 | . | CASSSSDRKNYGYTF | TGTGCCAGCAGCTCATCGGACCGCAAAAACTATGGCTACACCTTC
few | TRBJ1-6 | TRBV10-3 | TRBD1 | CAISEGTGGIGWSPLHF | TGTGCCATCAGTGAGGGGACAGGGGGCATCGGATGGTCACCCCTCCACTTT
many | TRBJ1-4 | TRBV7-2 | . | CASSLVEDEKLFF | TGTGCCAGCAGCTTGGTTGAGGATGAAAAACTGTTTTTT
few | TRBJ2-7 | TRBV3-1 | . | CASSQVFTASIEQYF | TGTGCCAGCAGCCAAGTCTTTACAGCATCGATCGAGCAGTACTTC
. | TRBJ2-7 | TRBV10-1 | . | CARGPLGSYEQYF | TGCGCCAGGGGGCCGTTGGGGAGCTACGAGCAGTACTTC
. | TRBJ1-1 | TRBV19 | . | CASSRTRQVVNTEAFF | TGTGCCAGTAGTCGGACGAGACAGGTGGTGAACACTGAAGCTTTCTTT
once | TRBJ1-1 | TRBV5-1 | . | CASSLQASTTEAFF | TGCGCCAGCAGCTTACAGGCCTCCACAACTGAAGCTTTCTTT
many | TRBJ2-5 | TRBV11-3 | TRBD2 | CASSLGVDGRGETQYF | TGTGCCAGCAGCTTAGGAGTCGACGGGAGGGGTGAGACCCAGTACTTC
many | TRBJ2-5 | TRBV27 | TRBD2 | CASSLDGGRWETQYF | TGTGCCAGCAGTTTAGATGGCGGGAGGTGGGAGACCCAGTACTTC
. | TRBJ1-3 | TRBV29-1 | . | CSVAGDLGNTIYF | TGCAGCGTCGCCGGGGATCTAGGAAACACCATATATTTT
many | TRBJ1-1 | TRBV12-3/TRBV12-4 | . | CASSLWYEAFF | TGTGCCAGCAGTTTGTGGTACGAAGCTTTCTTT
few | TRBJ1-1 | TRBV6-1 | . | CASNPTANTEAFF | TGTGCCAGCAACCCGACGGCGAACACTGAAGCTTTCTTT
. | TRBJ1-5 | TRBV11-3 | TRBD1 | CASSLVTGTNQPQHF | TGTGCCAGCAGCTTGGTGACAGGGACAAATCAGCCCCAGCATTTT
few | TRBJ1-5 | TRBV27 | . | CASSLGGGAQPQHF | TGTGCCAGCAGTTTAGGGGGAGGGGCCCAGCCCCAGCATTTT
many | TRBJ1-6 | TRBV12-3/TRBV12-4 | TRBD1 | CASSDQGGSSPLHF | TGTGCCAGCAGCGACCAGGGGGGAAGTTCACCCCTCCACTTT
many | TRBJ1-1 | TRBV29-1 | TRBD1 | CSVAGGEGTEAFF | TGCAGCGTTGCAGGGGGCGAGGGGACTGAAGCTTTCTTT
many | TRBJ1-1 | TRBV2 | . | CASWSGTEAFF | TGTGCCAGCTGGTCAGGCACTGAAGCTTTCTTT
. | TRBJ1-5 | TRBV28 | TRBD1 | CASSPRGRNQPQHF | TGTGCCAGCAGTCCCAGGGGGCGAAATCAGCCCCAGCATTTT
many | TRBJ1-6 | TRBV28 | . | CASSLSWGQEDSPLHF | TGTGCCAGCAGTTTGAGCTGGGGGCAGGAGGATTCACCCCTCCACTTT
. | TRBJ1-1 | TRBV6-5 | TRBD1 | CASSYSPGQGANTEAFF | TGTGCCAGCAGTTACTCACCGGGACAGGGGGCGAACACTGAAGCTTTCTTT
many | TRBJ1-1 | TRBV28 | . | CASSLTGAGKGTEAFF | TGTGCCAGCTCACTAACCGGAGCAGGGAAGGGAACTGAAGCTTTCTTT
many | TRBJ1-2 | TRBV2 | . | CASTGEGLNNYGYTF | TGTGCCAGCACTGGGGAGGGACTGAATAACTATGGCTACACCTTC
many | TRBJ1-2 | TRBV6-5 | TRBD1 | CASSSQGADYGYTF | TGTGCCAGCAGTTCACAGGGGGCAGATTATGGCTACACCTTC
. | TRBJ2-5 | TRBV5-8 | TRBD2 | CASSTAGLAAQETQYF | TGTGCCAGCAGTACAGCGGGACTAGCGGCGCAAGAGACCCAGTACTTC
few | TRBJ2-5 | TRBV27 | . | CASQSKNQETQYF | TGTGCCAGCCAGAGCAAGAATCAAGAGACCCAGTACTTC
many | TRBJ1-4 | TRBV6-5 | . | CASSSQTTNEKLFF | TGTGCCAGCAGTTCCCAAACAACTAATGAAAAACTGTTTTTT
many | TRBJ1-5 | TRBV28 | . | CASRTSNQPQHF | TGTGCCAGCAGGACCAGCAATCAGCCCCAGCATTTT
many | TRBJ1-5 | TRBV7-9 | . | CASSFGLNQPQHF | TGTGCCAGCAGCTTTGGACTAAATCAGCCCCAGCATTTT
. | TRBJ2-2 | TRBV24-1 | TRBD1 | CATRPSSGTGNTGELFF | TGTGCCACCCGACCTTCCTCCGGGACAGGAAACACCGGGGAGCTGTTTTTT
many | TRBJ2-5 | TRBV19 | . | CASSPGGRARGETQYF | TGTGCCAGTAGCCCAGGAGGCAGGGCAAGGGGAGAGACCCAGTACTTC
many | TRBJ2-1 | TRBV28 | . | CASSPLGPISYNEQFF | TGTGCCAGCAGTCCACTGGGCCCTATCTCCTACAATGAGCAGTTCTTC